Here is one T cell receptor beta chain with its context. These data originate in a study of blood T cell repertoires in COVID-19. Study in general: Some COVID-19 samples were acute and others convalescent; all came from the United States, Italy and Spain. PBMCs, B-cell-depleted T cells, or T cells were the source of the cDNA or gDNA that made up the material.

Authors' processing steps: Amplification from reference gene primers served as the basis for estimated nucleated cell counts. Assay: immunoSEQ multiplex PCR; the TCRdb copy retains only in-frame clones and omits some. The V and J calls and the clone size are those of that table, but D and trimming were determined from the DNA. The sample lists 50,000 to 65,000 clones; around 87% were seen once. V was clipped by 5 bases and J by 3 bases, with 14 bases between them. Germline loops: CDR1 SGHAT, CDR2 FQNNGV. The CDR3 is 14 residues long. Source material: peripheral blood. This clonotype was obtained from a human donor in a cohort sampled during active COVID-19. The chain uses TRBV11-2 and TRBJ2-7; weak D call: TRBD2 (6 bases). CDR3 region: CASSGIGTGYEQYF. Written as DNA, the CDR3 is TGTGCCAGCAGCGGCATCGGGACTGGCTACGAGCAGTACTTC.